Below, 9 T cell receptor beta chains from the same sample are listed, as sequenced in a study of shared clonotypes between healthy human individuals. The table came from immunoSEQ multiplex PCR; TCRdb's copy has only in-frame clones and leaves some out. This table holds over a million clones, around three quarters found once. Source material: memory CD4+ T cells from PBMCs. Described subset: CD45RA-negative fraction. The receptors shown here come from a man between 18 and 29 years old in good health. Some clones in this sample may be carry-over from other donors' samples.

The V gene is TRBV18, the J gene TRBJ1-3, with 9 bases lining up with TRBD1. Germline V CDR1 and CDR2: KGHSH, LQKENI. The CDR3 runs 17 residues. V was clipped by 6 bases and J by 1 base; unmatched bases: 10. CDR3 DNA: TGTGCCAGCTCCCTCCGGGACAGGGATAAGTCTGGAAACACCATATATTTT. Encoded protein: CASSLRDRDKSGNTIYF.

This sequence joins TRBV11-3 and TRBJ1-1; D is unresolved. The V end was cut by 1 base, the J end by 9 bases, with 6 bases between. The CDR3 contains 11 residues. CDR1 and CDR2 from the germline V gene are SGHNT and YENEEA. CDR3 residues: CASSLGPKAFF. Written as DNA, the CDR3 is TGTGCCAGCAGCTTAGGTCCAAAAGCTTTCTTT.

The genes are TRBV20-1 and TRBJ1-1; 7 positions match TRBD1. V lost 6 bases and J lost 11; bases outside the gene matches: 9. The CDR3 is 11 residues long. The germline CDR1 and CDR2 sequences are DFQATT and SNEGSKA (reference sequence). The CDR3 bases are TGCAGTGCCCTCCGGGACAGCGTGGCTTTCTTT. It codes for CSALRDSVAFF.

This chain joins TRBV7-9 and TRBJ2-3, with TRBD2 matching 13 bases. Unmatched junction bases numbered 1, after V lost 3 bases and J lost 4 bases. This CDR3 spans 15 amino acids. From germline, CDR1 is SEHNR and CDR2 FQNEAQ (reference sequence). CDR3 region: CASSLGLAGSDTQYF. The DNA for the CDR3 is TGTGCCAGCAGCTTGGGACTAGCGGGGTCAGATACGCAGTATTTT.

This clone turned up a few times. The chain has TRBV7-2 and TRBJ1-2; 8 nucleotides line up with TRBD1. Trimming removed 7 bases from V and 4 bases from J; junction bases left unmatched: 8. This CDR3 has 14 residues. Germline V gene sequence: CDR1 SGHTA, CDR2 FQGNSA. This chain's CDR3 is CASNYQGAGYGYTF. As DNA, the CDR3 is TGTGCCAGCAACTACCAGGGGGCAGGCTATGGCTACACCTTC.

This chain uses TRBV28 with TRBJ1-5, with 12 bases aligning to TRBD1. CDR1 is MDHEN, CDR2 SYDVKM, per germline. Losses at the gene ends were 7 bases for V and 0 bases for J; bases not matched to a gene: 13. CDR3 length: 19 residues. The DNA of the CDR3 is TGTGCCAGCACCCTGCGGTGGGGACAGGGGGCGGATAGCAATCAGCCCCAGCATTTT. It specifies CASTLRWGQGADSNQPQHF.

This clone came up a few times. V and J are TRBV5-4 and TRBJ2-3, with 8 positions matching TRBD2. The CDR3 loop spans 16 amino acids. V shed 1 base, J shed 5 bases, and the junction held 9 bases outside the gene matches. Germline CDR1 reads SGHNT; CDR2 reads YYREEE (reference sequence). CDR3 DNA: TGTGCCAGCAGCTTGATCGGCGGGGGGACGGGAGATACGCAGTATTTT. It encodes CASSLIGGGTGDTQYF. The variable domain in full, with the rest retrieved from reference TRBV5-4 and TRBJ2-3, is ETGVTQSPTHLIKTRGQQVTLRCSSQSGHNTVSWYQQALGQGPQFIFQYYREEENGRGNFPPRFSGLQFPNYSSELNVNALELDDSALYLCASSLIGGGTGDTQYFGPGTRLTVL.

This clone was seen a few times. The rearrangement joins TRBV7-9 to TRBJ1-1; weak D call: TRBD1 (5 bases). Deletions cut 5 bases from V and 4 bases from J, with 8 bases between. The CDR3 spans 12 residues. The germline V gene encodes CDR1 SEHNR and CDR2 FQNEAQ (reference sequence). The CDR3 region is CASSDRSTEAFF. DNA of the CDR3: TGTGCCAGCAGCGACAGAAGCACTGAAGCTTTCTTT. Full variable domain (rest looked up from reference TRBV7-9 and TRBJ1-1): DTGVSQNPRHKITKRGQNVTFRCDPISEHNRLYWYRQTLGQGPEFLTYFQNEAQLEKSRLLSDRFSAERPKGSFSTLEIQRTEQGDSAMYLCASSDRSTEAFFGQGTRLTVV.

The rearrangement links TRBV18 to TRBJ1-2; no firm D call. Between the trimmed V and J ends, which lost 4 bases and 4 bases, there was a span of 13 bases. The CDR3 covers 14 residues. Germline CDR1 is KGHSH and CDR2 is LQKENI. The CDR3 region is CASSQLREPYGYTF. The CDR3 DNA sequence: TGTGCCAGCTCACAGCTAAGGGAACCCTATGGCTACACCTTC.